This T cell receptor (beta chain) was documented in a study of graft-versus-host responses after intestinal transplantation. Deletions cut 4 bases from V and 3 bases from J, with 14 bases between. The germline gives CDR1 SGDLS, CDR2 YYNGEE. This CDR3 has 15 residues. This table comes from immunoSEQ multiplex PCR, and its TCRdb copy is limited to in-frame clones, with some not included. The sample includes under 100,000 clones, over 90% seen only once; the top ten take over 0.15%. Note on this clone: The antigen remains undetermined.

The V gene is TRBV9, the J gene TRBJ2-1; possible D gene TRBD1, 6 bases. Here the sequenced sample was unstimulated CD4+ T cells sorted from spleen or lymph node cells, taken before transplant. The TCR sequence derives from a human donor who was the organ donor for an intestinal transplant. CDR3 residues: CASSTRGQLYNEQFF. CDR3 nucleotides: TGTGCCAGCAGCACCAGGGGACAACTCTACAATGAGCAGTTCTTC.